A selection of T cell receptor beta chains follows, all from one sample in a study of regulatory T cells in long-lasting Graves disease. Using its own MiXCR run on the multiplex PCR reads, TCRdb lists one record per CDR3 protein. This table holds approximately 690,000 distinct CDR3 sequences, approximately 29% found once. The input for sequencing was peripheral blood mononuclear cells (PBMCs), taken when the disease was refractory, from a patient treated with antithyroid drugs. Receptors were obtained from a female donor with Graves disease. CDR3s include the opening cysteine and the closing phenylalanine or tryptophan. A D gene is named only where the DNA matches it firmly. Clone size appears in some rows only: once, few, many, or a class for an expanded clone.

>TRBV25-1|TRBJ1-2|NA|NA
TGTGCCAGCAGTGCTACTTTCGGAGCGGGCTATGGCTACACCTTC
CASSATFGAGYGYTF
>TRBV28|TRBJ1-1|NA|many
TGTGCCAGCAGTTTATCTCTCCCGAACACTGAAGCTTTCTTT
CASSLSLPNTEAFF
>TRBV19|TRBJ1-5|TRBD1|few
TGTGCCAGCAGTAAGACAGGGGGGGATCAGCCCCAGCATTTT
CASSKTGGDQPQHF
>TRBV6-2/TRBV6-3|TRBJ2-2|NA|NA
TGTGCCAGCAGCCAAGGGGGGCTGCCGAACACCGGGGAGCTGTTTTTT
CASSQGGLPNTGELFF
>TRBV11-2|TRBJ2-7|NA|many
TGTGCCAGCAGCTTGATAGGGGGGGACTACGAGCAGTACTTC
CASSLIGGDYEQYF
>TRBV12-3/TRBV12-4|TRBJ2-7|TRBD2|NA
TGTGCCAGCAGGGCTGGACTAGCGGGAGGGCCAAGAGAGCAGTACTTC
CASRAGLAGGPREQYF
>TRBV29-1|TRBJ2-2|TRBD1|NA
TGCAGCGTAGGACAGGGGGGATCGACCGGGGAGCTGTTTTTT
CSVGQGGSTGELFF
>TRBV6-5|TRBJ1-1|NA|many
TGTGCCAGCAGTTACTCTGGCAGTAACACTGAAGCTTTCTTT
CASSYSGSNTEAFF
>TRBV30|TRBJ1-2|NA|NA
TGTGCCTGGAGTGATGAGCGAGCTAACTATGGCTACACCTTC
CAWSDERANYGYTF
>TRBV2|TRBJ2-1|TRBD2|NA
TGTGCCAGCAGTGACTGGGCTAGCGGCAGTGAGCAGTTCTTC
CASSDWASGSEQFF
>TRBV11-2|TRBJ1-1|TRBD1|NA
TGTGCCAGCAGCTTGGGACAGGGGGCGGGGAACACTGAAGCTTTCTTT
CASSLGQGAGNTEAFF
>TRBV28|TRBJ1-2|TRBD1|NA
TGTGCCAGCAGTGTCCCCCCGGGACAGGGGGCAGATGGCTACACCTTC
CASSVPPGQGADGYTF
>TRBV30|TRBJ2-5|NA|NA
TGTGCCAGCGACGACAAGAACCAAGAGACCCAGTACTTC
CASDDKNQETQYF
>TRBV27|TRBJ2-5|NA|many
TGTGCCAGCAGTCCCGGGGTAGCGGATCTCGTCTCCGAGACCCAGTACTTC
CASSPGVADLVSETQYF
>TRBV11-3|TRBJ2-5|TRBD1|few
TGTGCCAGCAGCTTATCAACCTCAGGGGGAATGGAGACCCAGTACTTC
CASSLSTSGGMETQYF
>TRBV29-1|TRBJ2-7|TRBD2|few
TGCAGCGTTAATTGGCGGGAGGGGACCTACGAGCAGTACTTC
CSVNWREGTYEQYF
>TRBV3-1|TRBJ1-5|NA|many
TGTGCCAGCAGCCAAGCTTCGAGCAATCAGCCCCAGCATTTT
CASSQASSNQPQHF
>TRBV7-3|TRBJ2-2|NA|NA
TGTGCCAGCAGCTTAGGCCCACCCAGGGGTGGCACCGGGGAGCTGTTTTTT
CASSLGPPRGGTGELFF
>TRBV6-5|TRBJ1-4|NA|NA
TGTGCCAGCAGTTATTCCCGATTCAATGAAAAACTGTTTTTT
CASSYSRFNEKLFF
>TRBV5-1|TRBJ2-3|NA|NA
TGCGCCAGCAGCTTGGACATGGGCGCGGATACGCAGTATTTT
CASSLDMGADTQYF
>TRBV30|TRBJ1-2|NA|few
TGTGCCTGGAGTGTCGCCGGGAAAGCCCCAGGCTACACCTTC
CAWSVAGKAPGYTF
>TRBV19|TRBJ1-5|TRBD1|few
TGTGCCAGTAGTCCCTGGACAGGGATGGGCAATCAGCCCCAGCATTTT
CASSPWTGMGNQPQHF
>TRBV6-1|TRBJ2-7|NA|NA
TGTGCCAGCAGCTCCTTCCCGGGGGCAGCCGAGCAGTACTTC
CASSSFPGAAEQYF
>TRBV2|TRBJ1-5|NA|many
TGTGCCAGCAGTGGACCAACATCGTCCAATCAGCCCCAGCATTTT
CASSGPTSSNQPQHF
>TRBV2|TRBJ2-7|NA|many
TGTGCTGGCGGGGAGCCCCAGGAGCACGAGCAGTACTTC
CAGGEPQEHEQYF
>TRBV18|TRBJ1-4|TRBD1|NA
TGTGCCAGCTCGGCGGGACAGGGCGGTGAAAAACTGTTTTTT
CASSAGQGGEKLFF
>TRBV28|TRBJ1-4|NA|many
TGTGCCAGCAGCTCCCCCCGAGGGCATGCTAATGAAAAACTGTTTTTT
CASSSPRGHANEKLFF